These 5 T cell receptor beta chains share one sample of origin, sequenced in a study of somatic mutations in cytotoxic T cells in rheumatoid arthritis. TCRdb keeps only in-frame clones here, not all; method: immunoSEQ multiplex PCR. In the table there are 4,200 or so clones, roughly nine tenths of which are singletons. Sequencing input: CD8+ T cells sorted from blood. The receptors here all came from a woman in her seventies with rheumatoid arthritis.

CDR3 sequence: CASSPVPNTEAFF. CDR3 nucleotides: TGTGCCAGCAGTCCGGTTCCGAACACTGAAGCTTTCTTT. V is TRBV6-5 and J is TRBJ1-1; D ambiguous. CDR1 is MNHEY and CDR2 is SVGAGI in the germline V gene. Trimming stripped 5 bases from V and 1 base from J, with 8 bases between. The CDR3 consists of 13 residues.

The V gene is TRBV9, the J gene TRBJ1-5, with D uncertain. The CDR3 has 16 residues. Germline V gives CDR1 SGDLS, CDR2 YYNGEE. Trimming cost V 0 bases and J 2 bases, with 12 bases left between them. CDR3 sequence: CASSVGGGSGNQPQHF. In DNA, the CDR3 is TGTGCCAGCAGCGTAGGGGGAGGGAGCGGCAATCAGCCCCAGCATTTT.

CDR3 sequence (DNA): TGTGCCAGCAGCGCCCTAGGGGGGGCGGGTACAGATACGCAGTATTTT. It yields the protein CASSALGGAGTDTQYF. J is TRBJ2-3 and V is TRBV7-3; TRBD2 is a possible D gene (7 bases). CDR1 and CDR2 (germline): SGHTA, FQGTGA. The CDR3 loop spans 16 amino acids. Trimming pared 5 bases from V and 3 bases from J, leaving 18 bases between.

The J gene is TRBJ2-7, the V gene TRBV5-5, with D tentatively TRBD1 (5 bases). Trimming stripped 2 bases from V and 2 bases from J, with 14 bases between. CDR1 is SGHKS, CDR2 YYEKEE, per germline (reference sequence). The CDR3 is 15 amino acids. The CDR3 protein is CASSFLTDSPYEQYF. The CDR3 DNA reads as TGTGCCAGCAGCTTCTTGACAGACAGCCCCTACGAGCAGTACTTC. The whole variable domain, remainder taken from reference TRBV5-5 and TRBJ2-7, is DAGVTQSPTHLIKTRGQQVTLRCSPISGHKSVSWYQQVLGQGPQFIFQYYEKEERGRGNFPDRFSARQFPNYSSELNVNALLLGDSALYLCASSFLTDSPYEQYFGPGTRLTVT.

This chain joins TRBV6-5 and TRBJ2-1; 9 bases map to TRBD1. Germline V gene sequence: CDR1 MNHEY, CDR2 SVGAGI. This CDR3 has 13 amino acids. Trimming at V came to 8 bases and at J to 7 bases, leaving 6 bases not matched to a gene. The CDR3 protein is CASAGTGLNEQFF. CDR3 DNA: TGTGCCAGCGCCGGGACAGGGTTGAATGAGCAGTTCTTC.